Below, one T cell receptor beta chain is given with its context. TCRdb passed the RT-PCR reads through MiXCR, listing each CDR3 protein once. The data show about 680,000 distinct CDR3 sequences, 13% to 15% seen once. Germline V gene lookup returns CDR1 SGHDN and CDR2 FVKESK. The CDR3 runs 13 residues. V lost 8 bases to trimming and J lost 7 bases, with 18 bases between them. The TCR originated in a female donor in good health, serving as a healthy control. V and J are TRBV14 and TRBJ2-7; D gene uncertain. Sequenced material: memory CD4+ T cells from blood. CDR3 amino acids: CASSGSNAWEQYF. In DNA form, the CDR3 reads TGTGCCAGCTCCGGGTCCAACGCCTGGGAGCAGTACTTC.